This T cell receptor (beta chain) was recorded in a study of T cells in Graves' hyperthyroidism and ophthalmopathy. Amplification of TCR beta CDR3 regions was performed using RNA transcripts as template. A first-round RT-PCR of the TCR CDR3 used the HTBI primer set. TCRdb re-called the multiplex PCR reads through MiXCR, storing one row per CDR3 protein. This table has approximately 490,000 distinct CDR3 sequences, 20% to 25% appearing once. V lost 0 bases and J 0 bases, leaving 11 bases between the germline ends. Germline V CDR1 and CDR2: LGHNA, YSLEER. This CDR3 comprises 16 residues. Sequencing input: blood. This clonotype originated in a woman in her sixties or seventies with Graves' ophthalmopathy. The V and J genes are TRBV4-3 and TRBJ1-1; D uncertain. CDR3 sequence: CASSQDEGFMNTEAFF. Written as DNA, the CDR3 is TGCGCCAGCAGCCAAGACGAAGGATTCATGAACACTGAAGCTTTCTTT.